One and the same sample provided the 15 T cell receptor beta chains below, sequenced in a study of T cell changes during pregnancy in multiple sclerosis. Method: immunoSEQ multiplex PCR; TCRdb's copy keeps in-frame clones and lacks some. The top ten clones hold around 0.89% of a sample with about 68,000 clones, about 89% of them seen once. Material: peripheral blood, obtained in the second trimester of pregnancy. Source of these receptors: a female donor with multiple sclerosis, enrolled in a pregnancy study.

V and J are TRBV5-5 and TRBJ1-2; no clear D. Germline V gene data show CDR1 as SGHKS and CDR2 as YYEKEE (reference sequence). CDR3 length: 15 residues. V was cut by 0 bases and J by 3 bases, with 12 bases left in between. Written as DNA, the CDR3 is TGTGCCAGCAGCTTGGAAGGTGGAGGTCACTATGGCTACACCTTC. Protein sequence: CASSLEGGGHYGYTF.

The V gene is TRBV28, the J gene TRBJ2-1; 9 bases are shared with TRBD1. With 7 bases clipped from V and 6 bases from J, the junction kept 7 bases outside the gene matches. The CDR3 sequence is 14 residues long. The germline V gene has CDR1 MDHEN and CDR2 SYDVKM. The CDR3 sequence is CASTISDRGNEQFF. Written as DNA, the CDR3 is TGTGCCAGCACCATCTCGGACAGGGGCAATGAGCAGTTCTTC.

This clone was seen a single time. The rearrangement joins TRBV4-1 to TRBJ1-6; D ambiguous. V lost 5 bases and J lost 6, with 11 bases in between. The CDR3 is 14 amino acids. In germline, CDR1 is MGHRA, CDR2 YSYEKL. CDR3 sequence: CASSLNTPNSPLHF. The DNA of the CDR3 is TGCGCCAGCAGCTTAAACACACCTAATTCACCCCTCCACTTT.

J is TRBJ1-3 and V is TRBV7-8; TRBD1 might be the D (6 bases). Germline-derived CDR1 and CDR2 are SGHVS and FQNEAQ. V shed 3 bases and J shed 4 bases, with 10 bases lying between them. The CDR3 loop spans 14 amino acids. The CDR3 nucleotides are TGTGCCAGCAGCTTCGACAGGTCCGGAAACACCATATATTTT. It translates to CASSFDRSGNTIYF.

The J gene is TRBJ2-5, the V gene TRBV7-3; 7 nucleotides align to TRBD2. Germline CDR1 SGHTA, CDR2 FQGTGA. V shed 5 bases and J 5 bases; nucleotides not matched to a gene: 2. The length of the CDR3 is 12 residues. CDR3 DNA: TGTGCCAGCAGCCACGGGGGGGAGACCCAGTACTTC. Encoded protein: CASSHGGETQYF.

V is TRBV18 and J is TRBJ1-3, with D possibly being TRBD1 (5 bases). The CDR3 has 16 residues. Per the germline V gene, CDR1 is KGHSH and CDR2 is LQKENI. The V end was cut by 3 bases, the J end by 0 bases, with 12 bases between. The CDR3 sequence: CASSPLDSSSGNTIYF. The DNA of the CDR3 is TGTGCCAGCTCACCCCTAGACAGCTCCTCTGGAAACACCATATATTTT.

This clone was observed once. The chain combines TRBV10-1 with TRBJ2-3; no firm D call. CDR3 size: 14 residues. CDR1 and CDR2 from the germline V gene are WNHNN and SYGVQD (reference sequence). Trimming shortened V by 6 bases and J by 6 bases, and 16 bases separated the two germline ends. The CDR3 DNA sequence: TGCGCCAGCAGCTTGGAGACCCTCGAGGATACGCAGTATTTT. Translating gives CASSLETLEDTQYF.

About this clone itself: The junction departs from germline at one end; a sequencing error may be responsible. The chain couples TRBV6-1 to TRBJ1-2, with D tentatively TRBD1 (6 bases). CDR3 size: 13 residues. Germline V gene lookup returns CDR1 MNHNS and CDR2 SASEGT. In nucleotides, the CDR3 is TGTGCCAGCAGGCGGACAGCTAACCATGGCTACACCTTC. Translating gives CASRRTANHGYTF.

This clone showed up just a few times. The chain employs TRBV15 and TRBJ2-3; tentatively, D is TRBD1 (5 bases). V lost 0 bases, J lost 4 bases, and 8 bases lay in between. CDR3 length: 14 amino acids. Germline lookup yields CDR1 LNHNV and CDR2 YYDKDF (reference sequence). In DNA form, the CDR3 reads TGTGCCACCAGCAGAGATGGGGCAGCAGATACGCAGTATTTT. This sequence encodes CATSRDGAADTQYF.

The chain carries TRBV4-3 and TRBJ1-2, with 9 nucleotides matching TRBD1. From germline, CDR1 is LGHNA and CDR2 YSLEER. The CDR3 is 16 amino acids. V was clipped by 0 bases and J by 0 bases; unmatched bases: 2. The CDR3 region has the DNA TGCGCCAGCAGCCAAGATCGACAGGGGGCTAACTATGGCTACACCTTC. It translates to CASSQDRQGANYGYTF.

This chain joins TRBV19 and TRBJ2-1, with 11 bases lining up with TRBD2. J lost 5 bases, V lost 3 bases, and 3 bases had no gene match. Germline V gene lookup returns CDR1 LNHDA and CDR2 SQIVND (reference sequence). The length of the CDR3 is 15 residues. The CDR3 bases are TGTGCCAGTAGTATTAGCGGGGGGGTTAACAATGAGCAGTTCTTC. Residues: CASSISGGVNNEQFF.

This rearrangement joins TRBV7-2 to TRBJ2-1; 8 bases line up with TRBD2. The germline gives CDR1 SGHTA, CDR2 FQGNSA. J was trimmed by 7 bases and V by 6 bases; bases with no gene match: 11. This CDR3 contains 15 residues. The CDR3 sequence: CASRPSGGPWNEQFF. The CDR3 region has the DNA TGTGCCAGCAGACCCAGCGGGGGCCCGTGGAATGAGCAGTTCTTC.

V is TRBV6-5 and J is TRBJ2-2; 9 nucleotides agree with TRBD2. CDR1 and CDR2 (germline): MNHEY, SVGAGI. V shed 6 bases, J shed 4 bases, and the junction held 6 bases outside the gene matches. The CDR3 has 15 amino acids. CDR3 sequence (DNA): TGTGCCAGCAGAGTTAGCGGGGGTATCACCGGGGAGCTGTTTTTT. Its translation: CASRVSGGITGELFF.

CDR3 bases: TGTGCCAGCAGCGTCGCCCCGGGAAGGGAATCACCCCTCCACTTT. Amino acids: CASSVAPGRESPLHF. V gene TRBV9 combines with J gene TRBJ1-6; D uncertain. The length of the CDR3 is 15 residues. The V gene lost 2 bases and the J gene lost 10 bases, with 16 bases spanning the gap. Germline V lookup: CDR1 SGDLS, CDR2 YYNGEE.

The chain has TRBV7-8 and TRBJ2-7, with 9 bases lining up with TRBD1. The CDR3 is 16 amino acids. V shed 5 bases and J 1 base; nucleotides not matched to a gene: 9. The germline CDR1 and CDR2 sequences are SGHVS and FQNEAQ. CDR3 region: CASSGRRDRVSYEQYF. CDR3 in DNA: TGTGCCAGCAGCGGCCGTAGGGACAGGGTGTCCTACGAGCAGTACTTC.